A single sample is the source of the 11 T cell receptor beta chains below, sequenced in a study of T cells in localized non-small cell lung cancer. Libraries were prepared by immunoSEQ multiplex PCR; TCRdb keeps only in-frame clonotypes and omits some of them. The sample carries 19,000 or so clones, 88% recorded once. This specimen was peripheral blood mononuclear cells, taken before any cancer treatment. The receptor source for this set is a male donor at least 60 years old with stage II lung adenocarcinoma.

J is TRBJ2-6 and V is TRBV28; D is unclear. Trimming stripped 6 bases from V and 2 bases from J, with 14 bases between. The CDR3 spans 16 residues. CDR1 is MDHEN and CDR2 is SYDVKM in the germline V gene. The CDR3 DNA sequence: TGTGCCAGCAGCCTCGGAGTTGAGGCTGGGGCCAACGTCCTGACTTTC. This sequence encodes CASSLGVEAGANVLTF.

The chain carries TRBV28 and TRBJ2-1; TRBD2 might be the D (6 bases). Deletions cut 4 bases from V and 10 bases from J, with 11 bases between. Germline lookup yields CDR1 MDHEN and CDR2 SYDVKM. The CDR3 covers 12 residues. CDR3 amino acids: CASSSGGNEQFF. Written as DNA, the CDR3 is TGTGCCAGCAGTTCCGGGGGAAACGAGCAGTTCTTC.

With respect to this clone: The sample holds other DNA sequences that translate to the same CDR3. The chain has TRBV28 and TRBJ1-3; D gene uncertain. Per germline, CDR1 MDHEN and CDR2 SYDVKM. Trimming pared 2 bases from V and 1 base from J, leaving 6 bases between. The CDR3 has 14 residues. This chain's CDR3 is CASSLGGSGNTIYF. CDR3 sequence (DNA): TGTGCCAGCAGTTTAGGTGGGTCTGGAAACACCATATATTTT. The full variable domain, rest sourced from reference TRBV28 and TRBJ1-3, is DVKVTQSSRYLVKRTGEKVFLECVQDMDHENMFWYRQDPGLGLRLIYFSYDVKMKEKGDIPEGYSVSREKKERFSLILESASTNQTSMYLCASSLGGSGNTIYFGEGSWLTVV.

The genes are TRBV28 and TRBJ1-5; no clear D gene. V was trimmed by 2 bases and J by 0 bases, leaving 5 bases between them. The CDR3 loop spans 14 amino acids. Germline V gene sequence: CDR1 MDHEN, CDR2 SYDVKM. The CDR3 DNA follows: TGTGCCAGCAGTTTAGGGATTAGCAATCAGCCCCAGCATTTT. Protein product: CASSLGISNQPQHF.

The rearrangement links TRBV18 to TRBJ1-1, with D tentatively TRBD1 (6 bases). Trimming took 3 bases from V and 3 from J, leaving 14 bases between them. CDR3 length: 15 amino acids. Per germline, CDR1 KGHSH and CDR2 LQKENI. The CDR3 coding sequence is TGTGCCAGCTCACCGTCAGGGGTAAAGGACACTGAAGCTTTCTTT. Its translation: CASSPSGVKDTEAFF. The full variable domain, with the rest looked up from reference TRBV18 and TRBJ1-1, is NAGVMQNPRHLVRRRGQEARLRCSPMKGHSHVYWYRQLPEEGLKFMVYLQKENIIDESGMPKERFSAEFPKEGPSILRIQQVVRGDSAAYFCASSPSGVKDTEAFFGQGTRLTVV.

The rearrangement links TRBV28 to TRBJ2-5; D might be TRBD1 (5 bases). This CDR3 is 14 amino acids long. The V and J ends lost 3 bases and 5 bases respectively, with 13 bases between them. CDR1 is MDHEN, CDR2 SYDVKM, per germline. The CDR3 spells CASSLTDLLETQYF. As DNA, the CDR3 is TGTGCCAGCAGTTTGACAGATCTTCTGGAGACCCAGTACTTC. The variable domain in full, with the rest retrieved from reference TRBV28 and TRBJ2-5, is DVKVTQSSRYLVKRTGEKVFLECVQDMDHENMFWYRQDPGLGLRLIYFSYDVKMKEKGDIPEGYSVSREKKERFSLILESASTNQTSMYLCASSLTDLLETQYFGPGTRLLVL.

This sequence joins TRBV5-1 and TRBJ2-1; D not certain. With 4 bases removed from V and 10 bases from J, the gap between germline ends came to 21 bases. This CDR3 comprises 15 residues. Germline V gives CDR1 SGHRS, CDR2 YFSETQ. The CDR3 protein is CASSQDANKGIEQFF. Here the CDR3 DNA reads TGCGCCAGCAGCCAGGACGCGAATAAGGGAATCGAGCAGTTCTTC.

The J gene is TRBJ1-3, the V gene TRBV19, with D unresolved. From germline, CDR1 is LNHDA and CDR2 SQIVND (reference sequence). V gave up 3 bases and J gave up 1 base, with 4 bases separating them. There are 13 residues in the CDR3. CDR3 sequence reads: CASSIMSGNTIYF. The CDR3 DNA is TGTGCCAGTAGTATTATGTCTGGAAACACCATATATTTT.

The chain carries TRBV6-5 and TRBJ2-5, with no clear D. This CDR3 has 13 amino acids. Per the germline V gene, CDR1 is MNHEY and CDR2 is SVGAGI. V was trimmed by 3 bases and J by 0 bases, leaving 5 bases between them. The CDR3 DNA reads TGTGCCAGCAGTTATCAGGACCAAGAGACCCAGTACTTC. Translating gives CASSYQDQETQYF.

CDR3 in DNA: TGTGCCAGCAGTCAGCGGGAGGGGGTCAATGAGCAGTTCTTC. This sequence encodes CASSQREGVNEQFF. J is TRBJ2-1 and V is TRBV6-5, with 10 bases identical to TRBD2. Germline V gene data show CDR1 as MNHEY and CDR2 as SVGAGI. This CDR3 has 14 residues. J lost 6 bases, V lost 5 bases, and 4 bases had no gene match.

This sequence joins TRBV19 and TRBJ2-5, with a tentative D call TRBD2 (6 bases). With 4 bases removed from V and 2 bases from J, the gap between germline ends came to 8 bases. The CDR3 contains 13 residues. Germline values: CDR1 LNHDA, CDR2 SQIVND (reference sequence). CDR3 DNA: TGTGCCAGTAGTAGGGACTCTCAAGAGACCCAGTACTTC. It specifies CASSRDSQETQYF.